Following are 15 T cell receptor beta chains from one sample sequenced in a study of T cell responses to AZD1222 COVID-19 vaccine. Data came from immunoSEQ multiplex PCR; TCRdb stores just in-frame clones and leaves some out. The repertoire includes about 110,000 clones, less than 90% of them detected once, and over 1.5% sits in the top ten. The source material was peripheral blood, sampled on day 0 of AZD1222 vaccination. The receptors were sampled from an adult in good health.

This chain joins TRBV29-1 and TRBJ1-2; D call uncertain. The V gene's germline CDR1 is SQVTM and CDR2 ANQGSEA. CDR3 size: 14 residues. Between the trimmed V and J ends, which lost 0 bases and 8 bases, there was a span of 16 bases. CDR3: CSVEDPRGLSGYTF. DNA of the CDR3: TGCAGCGTTGAAGATCCTCGTGGACTGAGCGGCTACACCTTC.

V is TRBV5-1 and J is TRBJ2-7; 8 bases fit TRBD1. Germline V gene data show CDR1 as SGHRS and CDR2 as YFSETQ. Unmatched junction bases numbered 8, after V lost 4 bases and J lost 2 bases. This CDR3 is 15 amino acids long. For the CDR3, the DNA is TGCGCCAGCAGCCCCGGACAGGGCTTAACCTACGAGCAGTACTTC. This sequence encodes CASSPGQGLTYEQYF.

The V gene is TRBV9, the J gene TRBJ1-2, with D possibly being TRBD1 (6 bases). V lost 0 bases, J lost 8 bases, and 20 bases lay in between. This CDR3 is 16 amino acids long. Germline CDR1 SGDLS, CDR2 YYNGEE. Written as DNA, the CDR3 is TGTGCCAGCAGCGTAGGAGTAGTCGGGGGACATCGGGGCTACACCTTC. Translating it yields CASSVGVVGGHRGYTF.

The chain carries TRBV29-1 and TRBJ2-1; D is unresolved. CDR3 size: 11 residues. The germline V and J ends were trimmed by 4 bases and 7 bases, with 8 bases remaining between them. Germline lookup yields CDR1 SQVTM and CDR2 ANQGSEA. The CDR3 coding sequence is TGCAGCGTTGTCGAGCTGAATGAGCAGTTCTTC. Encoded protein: CSVVELNEQFF.

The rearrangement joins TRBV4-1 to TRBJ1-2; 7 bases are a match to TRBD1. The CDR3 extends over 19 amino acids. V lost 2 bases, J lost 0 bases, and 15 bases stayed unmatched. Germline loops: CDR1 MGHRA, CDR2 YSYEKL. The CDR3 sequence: CASSQPTGSERRTNYGYTF. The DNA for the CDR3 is TGCGCCAGCAGCCAACCGACAGGGTCAGAGAGAAGGACTAACTATGGCTACACCTTC.

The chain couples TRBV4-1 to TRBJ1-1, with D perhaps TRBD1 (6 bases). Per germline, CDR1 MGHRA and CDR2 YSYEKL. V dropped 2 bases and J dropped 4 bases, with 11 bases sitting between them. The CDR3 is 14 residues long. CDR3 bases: TGCGCCAGCAGCCAAACAGGGCGCGGCACTGAAGCTTTCTTT. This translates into CASSQTGRGTEAFF.

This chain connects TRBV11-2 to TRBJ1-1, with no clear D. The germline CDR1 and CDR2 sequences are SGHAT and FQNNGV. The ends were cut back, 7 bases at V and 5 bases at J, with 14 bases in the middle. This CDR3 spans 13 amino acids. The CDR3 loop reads CASNQLSTTEAFF. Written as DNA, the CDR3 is TGTGCCAGCAACCAATTGAGTACAACTGAAGCTTTCTTT.

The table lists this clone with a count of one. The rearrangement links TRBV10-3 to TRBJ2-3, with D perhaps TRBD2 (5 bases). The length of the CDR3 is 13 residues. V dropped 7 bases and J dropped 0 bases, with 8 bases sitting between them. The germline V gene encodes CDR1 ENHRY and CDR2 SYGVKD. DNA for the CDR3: TGTGCCATCAAAGCGGAGAGCACAGATACGCAGTATTTT. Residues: CAIKAESTDTQYF.

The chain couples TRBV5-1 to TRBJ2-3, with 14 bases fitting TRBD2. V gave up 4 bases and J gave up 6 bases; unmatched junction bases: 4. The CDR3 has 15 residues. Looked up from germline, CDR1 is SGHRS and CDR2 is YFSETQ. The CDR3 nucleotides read TGCGCCAGCAGCCCGGGACTAGCGGGAGCTGATACGCAGTATTTT. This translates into CASSPGLAGADTQYF.

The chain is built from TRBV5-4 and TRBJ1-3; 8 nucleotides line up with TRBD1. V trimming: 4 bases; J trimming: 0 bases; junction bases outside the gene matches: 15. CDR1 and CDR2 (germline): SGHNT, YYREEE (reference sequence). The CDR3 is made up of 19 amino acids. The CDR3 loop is CASSPGQGKIDHSGNTIYF. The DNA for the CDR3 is TGTGCCAGCAGCCCCGGACAGGGAAAAATAGACCACTCTGGAAACACCATATATTTT.

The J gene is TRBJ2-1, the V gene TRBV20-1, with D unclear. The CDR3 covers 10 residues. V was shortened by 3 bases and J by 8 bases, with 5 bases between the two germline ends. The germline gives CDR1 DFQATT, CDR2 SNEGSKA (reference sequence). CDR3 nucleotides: TGCAGTGCTAGGTTCGATGAGCAGTTCTTC. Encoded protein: CSARFDEQFF.

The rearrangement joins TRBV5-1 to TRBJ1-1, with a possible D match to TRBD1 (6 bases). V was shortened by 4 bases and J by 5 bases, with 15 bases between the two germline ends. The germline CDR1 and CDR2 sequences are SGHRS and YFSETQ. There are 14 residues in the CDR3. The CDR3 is CASSGGGARTEAFF. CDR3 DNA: TGCGCCAGCAGCGGCGGGGGGGCGAGAACTGAAGCTTTCTTT.

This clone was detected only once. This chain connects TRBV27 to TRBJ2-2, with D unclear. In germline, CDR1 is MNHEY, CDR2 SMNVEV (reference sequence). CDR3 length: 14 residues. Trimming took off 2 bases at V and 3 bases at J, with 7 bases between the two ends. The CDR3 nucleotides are TGTGCCAGCAGTTTAAATCGGTACACCGGGGAGCTGTTTTTT. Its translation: CASSLNRYTGELFF.

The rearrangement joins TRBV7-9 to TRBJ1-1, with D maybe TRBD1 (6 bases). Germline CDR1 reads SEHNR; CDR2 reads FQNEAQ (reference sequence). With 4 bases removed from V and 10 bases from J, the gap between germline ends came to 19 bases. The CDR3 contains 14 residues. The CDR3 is CASSSSAGVDLAFF. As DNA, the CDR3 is TGTGCCAGCAGCTCCTCGGCAGGGGTGGATTTAGCTTTCTTT.

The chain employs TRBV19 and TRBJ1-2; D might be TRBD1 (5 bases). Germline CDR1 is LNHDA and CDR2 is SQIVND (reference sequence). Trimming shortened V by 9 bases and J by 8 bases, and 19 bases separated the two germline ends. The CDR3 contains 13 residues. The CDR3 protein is CASHPRRGEGYTF. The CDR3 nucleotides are TGTGCCAGCCACCCGCGCCGGGGGGAAGGCTACACCTTC.